The rows below give T cell receptor beta chains drawn from one sample of a study of beta chain features in type 1 diabetes. Clones were sequenced by immunoSEQ multiplex PCR, and TCRdb holds only the in-frame ones, with some missing. Among 350,000 to 400,000 clones, 10% to 15% were seen once, and the ten largest hold 0.01%. Sequencing was done on a sample of naive CD4+ T cells from blood. All receptors derive from a woman between 18 and 29 years old with type 1 diabetes. Both conserved end residues are part of each CDR3. Each record gives: CDR3 protein, CDR3 DNA, V gene, J gene, D gene, clone size. The D gene is left open where the match is weak. Not every row has a clone size; where given, it reads once, few, many or a size class.

CDR3 protein: CASSPLAGGSYEQYF
CDR3 DNA: TGTGCCAGCAGCCCACTAGCGGGAGGATCCTACGAGCAGTACTTC
V gene: TRBV28
J gene: TRBJ2-7
D gene: TRBD2
clone size: few

CDR3 protein: CASSWTGGDNGYTF
CDR3 DNA: TGTGCCAGCAGCTGGACAGGGGGCGATAATGGCTACACCTTC
V gene: TRBV6-6
J gene: TRBJ1-2
D gene: TRBD1
clone size: few

CDR3 protein: CASRPRLAGVGGHTDTQYF
CDR3 DNA: TGTGCCAGCCGCCCCCGACTAGCGGGAGTCGGGGGGCACACAGATACGCAGTATTTT
V gene: TRBV7-8
J gene: TRBJ2-3
D gene: TRBD2
clone size: NA

CDR3 protein: CASIPLAPRANVLTF
CDR3 DNA: TGTGCCAGCATTCCTTTGGCCCCGCGGGCCAACGTCCTGACTTTC
V gene: TRBV2
J gene: TRBJ2-6
D gene: NA
clone size: few

CDR3 protein: CASSPGGTSKETQYF
CDR3 DNA: TGTGCCAGCAGCCCGGGGGGGACTAGCAAAGAGACCCAGTACTTC
V gene: TRBV5-4
J gene: TRBJ2-5
D gene: TRBD2
clone size: few

CDR3 protein: CASSDGLAGSTDTQYF
CDR3 DNA: TGTGCCAGCAGCGACGGCCTGGCGGGGAGCACAGATACGCAGTATTTT
V gene: TRBV9
J gene: TRBJ2-3
D gene: NA
clone size: NA

CDR3 protein: CATSSSVGLTDTQYF
CDR3 DNA: TGTGCCACCAGCTCTAGTGTGGGGCTCACAGATACGCAGTATTTT
V gene: TRBV15
J gene: TRBJ2-3
D gene: NA
clone size: once

CDR3 protein: CASSSQGAIGELFF
CDR3 DNA: TGTGCCAGCAGCTCACAGGGGGCGATCGGGGAGCTGTTTTTT
V gene: TRBV5-5
J gene: TRBJ2-2
D gene: TRBD1
clone size: few

CDR3 protein: CASSLEQGANYNEQFF
CDR3 DNA: TGTGCCAGCAGCCTCGAACAGGGGGCGAACTACAATGAGCAGTTCTTC
V gene: TRBV9
J gene: TRBJ2-1
D gene: TRBD1
clone size: few

CDR3 protein: CASRPGSIGNTEAFF
CDR3 DNA: TGTGCCAGCAGGCCAGGGTCGATCGGAAACACTGAAGCTTTCTTT
V gene: TRBV28
J gene: TRBJ1-1
D gene: NA
clone size: NA

CDR3 protein: CASSPWSRGRGNEQFF
CDR3 DNA: TGTGCCAGCAGCCCCTGGTCGCGGGGCCGAGGAAATGAGCAGTTCTTC
V gene: TRBV27
J gene: TRBJ2-1
D gene: NA
clone size: few

CDR3 protein: CASSPRGVLNTEAFF
CDR3 DNA: TGTGCCAGCTCACCAAGGGGCGTCCTAAACACTGAAGCTTTCTTT
V gene: TRBV18
J gene: TRBJ1-1
D gene: NA
clone size: NA

CDR3 protein: CAWSGLWGAQYF
CDR3 DNA: TGTGCCTGGAGCGGTCTTTGGGGGGCGCAGTATTTT
V gene: TRBV30
J gene: TRBJ2-3
D gene: NA
clone size: NA

CDR3 protein: CASSSLAGGPTNTQYF
CDR3 DNA: TGTGCCAGCAGTTCCTTAGCGGGAGGGCCAACAAATACGCAGTATTTT
V gene: TRBV28
J gene: TRBJ2-3
D gene: TRBD2
clone size: NA

CDR3 protein: CASSHSRIASSYNEQFF
CDR3 DNA: TGTGCCAGCAGCCACTCCCGGATAGCGAGCTCCTACAATGAGCAGTTCTTC
V gene: TRBV7-8
J gene: TRBJ2-1
D gene: NA
clone size: few

CDR3 protein: CASSVPGLAGVDTQYF
CDR3 DNA: TGCGCCAGCAGCGTACCGGGACTAGCGGGAGTAGATACGCAGTATTTT
V gene: TRBV4-3
J gene: TRBJ2-3
D gene: TRBD2
clone size: NA

CDR3 protein: CSVEGGQGQAVYGYTF
CDR3 DNA: TGCAGCGTTGAAGGGGGACAAGGACAGGCGGTCTATGGCTACACCTTC
V gene: TRBV29-1
J gene: TRBJ1-2
D gene: TRBD1
clone size: NA

CDR3 protein: CASSSTLRVAYEQYF
CDR3 DNA: TGTGCCAGCAGCTCCACCCTCAGGGTTGCCTACGAGCAGTACTTC
V gene: TRBV6-5
J gene: TRBJ2-7
D gene: NA
clone size: NA

CDR3 protein: CASSYSGQYNSPLHF
CDR3 DNA: TGTGCCAGCAGTTACTCGGGACAGTATAATTCACCCCTCCACTTT
V gene: TRBV6-5
J gene: TRBJ1-6
D gene: TRBD1
clone size: few

CDR3 protein: CATSGTGEQFF
CDR3 DNA: TGTGCCACCTCAGGTACCGGTGAGCAGTTCTTC
V gene: TRBV15
J gene: TRBJ2-1
D gene: NA
clone size: few

CDR3 protein: CASSPPASGSYEQYF
CDR3 DNA: TGTGCCAGCTCACCACCGGCTAGCGGGAGCTACGAGCAGTACTTC
V gene: TRBV18
J gene: TRBJ2-7
D gene: TRBD2
clone size: few

CDR3 protein: CASSQDPQGSYGYTF
CDR3 DNA: TGCGCCAGCAGCCAAGACCCCCAGGGCAGCTATGGCTACACCTTC
V gene: TRBV4-3
J gene: TRBJ1-2
D gene: NA
clone size: NA

CDR3 protein: CASIPRGAGAKTQYF
CDR3 DNA: TGTGCCAGCATCCCCCGGGGGGCAGGGGCAAAGACCCAGTACTTC
V gene: TRBV5-4
J gene: TRBJ2-5
D gene: NA
clone size: few

CDR3 protein: CATSARQGNTGELFF
CDR3 DNA: TGTGCCACCAGCGCTAGACAGGGGAACACCGGGGAGCTGTTTTTT
V gene: TRBV15
J gene: TRBJ2-2
D gene: TRBD1
clone size: NA

CDR3 protein: CASSSITGGSNEQYF
CDR3 DNA: TGTGCCAGCAGTTCCATCACAGGGGGTTCGAACGAGCAGTACTTC
V gene: TRBV25-1
J gene: TRBJ2-7
D gene: TRBD1
clone size: few

CDR3 protein: CASSSLFSEAFF
CDR3 DNA: TGTGCCAGTAGTTCACTATTTTCTGAAGCTTTCTTT
V gene: TRBV19
J gene: TRBJ1-1
D gene: NA
clone size: NA

CDR3 protein: CASSLISGRVGEQYF
CDR3 DNA: TGTGCCAGCAGTTTAATTAGCGGGAGGGTTGGAGAGCAGTACTTC
V gene: TRBV28
J gene: TRBJ2-7
D gene: TRBD2
clone size: NA

CDR3 protein: CASSIHRGQHF
CDR3 DNA: TGTGCCAGCAGTATCCACAGGGGACAGCATTTT
V gene: TRBV6-6
J gene: TRBJ1-5
D gene: TRBD1
clone size: few

CDR3 protein: CAISVPPGEQYF
CDR3 DNA: TGTGCCATCAGTGTACCCCCCGGCGAGCAGTACTTC
V gene: TRBV10-3
J gene: TRBJ2-7
D gene: NA
clone size: few

CDR3 protein: CASSFFLGRDNEQFF
CDR3 DNA: TGTGCCAGCAGTTTCTTCCTAGGGAGAGACAATGAGCAGTTCTTC
V gene: TRBV28
J gene: TRBJ2-1
D gene: NA
clone size: few

CDR3 protein: CASSVLTDTQYF
CDR3 DNA: TGTGCCAGCAGCGTACTCACAGATACGCAGTATTTT
V gene: TRBV11-1
J gene: TRBJ2-3
D gene: NA
clone size: NA

CDR3 protein: CASSPPNSDSTGELFF
CDR3 DNA: TGTGCCAGCTCACCCCCTAACTCCGACAGCACCGGGGAGCTGTTTTTT
V gene: TRBV18
J gene: TRBJ2-2
D gene: NA
clone size: NA

CDR3 protein: CASSQLLAGSSYEQYF
CDR3 DNA: TGTGCCAGCAGCCAATTACTAGCGGGGAGCTCCTACGAGCAGTACTTC
V gene: TRBV14
J gene: TRBJ2-7
D gene: TRBD2
clone size: NA

CDR3 protein: CASSWDSSYGYTF
CDR3 DNA: TGTGCCAGCAGCTGGGACAGTAGCTATGGCTACACCTTC
V gene: TRBV7-9
J gene: TRBJ1-2
D gene: TRBD1
clone size: few

CDR3 protein: CASSIRWAQQPQHF
CDR3 DNA: TGTGCCAGTAGTATACGGTGGGCTCAACAGCCCCAGCATTTT
V gene: TRBV19
J gene: TRBJ1-5
D gene: NA
clone size: few

CDR3 protein: CASSPRPGFYGYTF
CDR3 DNA: TGTGCCAGCAGCCCTAGACCGGGATTTTATGGCTACACCTTC
V gene: TRBV7-9
J gene: TRBJ1-2
D gene: NA
clone size: few

CDR3 protein: CAISESQGGNTDTQYF
CDR3 DNA: TGTGCCATCAGTGAGTCCCAGGGAGGGAACACAGATACGCAGTATTTT
V gene: TRBV10-3
J gene: TRBJ2-3
D gene: TRBD2
clone size: once

CDR3 protein: CASSLDTNTGELFF
CDR3 DNA: TGCGCCAGCAGCTTGGACACGAACACCGGGGAGCTGTTTTTT
V gene: TRBV5-1
J gene: TRBJ2-2
D gene: NA
clone size: few

CDR3 protein: CSVAGDTEAFF
CDR3 DNA: TGCAGCGTTGCAGGGGACACTGAAGCTTTCTTT
V gene: TRBV29-1
J gene: TRBJ1-1
D gene: NA
clone size: few

CDR3 protein: CASSFARQLNEQFF
CDR3 DNA: TGTGCCAGCAGCTTCGCTAGACAGCTCAATGAGCAGTTCTTC
V gene: TRBV7-2
J gene: TRBJ2-1
D gene: NA
clone size: NA

CDR3 protein: CASSQGPPRSARGMSDTQYF
CDR3 DNA: TGCGCCAGCAGCCAAGGCCCTCCGCGGTCGGCCAGGGGTATGTCAGATACGCAGTATTTT
V gene: TRBV4-3
J gene: TRBJ2-3
D gene: NA
clone size: NA

CDR3 protein: CASGRSGEQFF
CDR3 DNA: TGCGCCAGCGGACGGAGCGGGGAGCAGTTCTTC
V gene: TRBV5-1
J gene: TRBJ2-1
D gene: NA
clone size: few

CDR3 protein: CAWTSGGHLYEQYF
CDR3 DNA: TGTGCCTGGACGTCAGGGGGACACCTTTACGAGCAGTACTTC
V gene: TRBV30
J gene: TRBJ2-7
D gene: TRBD1
clone size: NA

CDR3 protein: CASTSGGARSTDTQYF
CDR3 DNA: TGTGCCAGCACTAGCGGGGGGGCACGAAGCACAGATACGCAGTATTTT
V gene: TRBV7-9
J gene: TRBJ2-3
D gene: TRBD2
clone size: NA

CDR3 protein: CASASGGALQYF
CDR3 DNA: TGTGCCAGCGCGAGCGGGGGGGCCCTCCAGTACTTC
V gene: TRBV7-9
J gene: TRBJ2-5
D gene: TRBD2
clone size: NA

CDR3 protein: CSVVLSGVNEQFF
CDR3 DNA: TGCAGCGTTGTACTCAGCGGGGTCAATGAGCAGTTCTTC
V gene: TRBV29-1
J gene: TRBJ2-1
D gene: TRBD2
clone size: NA

CDR3 protein: CASSYSFRPGGEQFF
CDR3 DNA: TGTGCCAGCAGTTACTCTTTTCGCCCAGGGGGTGAGCAGTTCTTC
V gene: TRBV6-5
J gene: TRBJ2-1
D gene: TRBD1
clone size: few

CDR3 protein: CASRNGTGAYNEQFF
CDR3 DNA: TGCGCCAGCAGAAACGGGACAGGGGCCTACAATGAGCAGTTCTTC
V gene: TRBV5-1
J gene: TRBJ2-1
D gene: TRBD1
clone size: NA

CDR3 protein: CASSESPYEQYF
CDR3 DNA: TGTGCCAGCTCCGAGTCCCCCTACGAGCAGTACTTC
V gene: TRBV7-2
J gene: TRBJ2-7
D gene: NA
clone size: few

CDR3 protein: CAWDRYNQPQHF
CDR3 DNA: TGTGCCTGGGACAGATACAATCAGCCCCAGCATTTT
V gene: TRBV30
J gene: TRBJ1-5
D gene: NA
clone size: NA

CDR3 protein: CATRREGAYEQYF
CDR3 DNA: TGTGCCACCAGGCGGGAGGGCGCCTACGAGCAGTACTTC
V gene: TRBV15
J gene: TRBJ2-7
D gene: TRBD2
clone size: few